This TCR beta chain was identified during a study of OX40 agonist ivuxolimab in advanced cancers. Study at large: Participants averaged 60 years of age (range about 23 to 80) and were 75% to 90% male. Three patients showed partial responses: one hepatocellular carcinoma and two cutaneous melanoma cases. Study-level findings and limits: The mean number of expanded clones was higher in CD8+ T cells than in CD4+.

On cycle 4 day 1 and cycle 7 day 1, as well as at baseline, blood was sampled. Regarding this clone: Its specificity is not known.

The germline V and J ends were trimmed by 2 bases and 0 bases, with 8 bases remaining between them. Germline CDR1 LNHDA, CDR2 SQIVND (reference sequence). The CDR3 runs 15 residues. Assay: immunoSEQ multiplex PCR; the TCRdb copy retains only in-frame clones and omits some. The profile shows 30,000 to 45,000 clones, 74% of them singletons. The sample consisted of CD4+ or CD8+ T cells sorted from blood, taken in a trial of the OX40 agonist ivuxolimab. V gene TRBV19 combines with J gene TRBJ1-5; the D is unclear. This TCR derives from an adult with an advanced solid tumor such as melanoma, head and neck, liver or kidney cancer. This chain's CDR3 is CASSINGFSNQPQHF. The CDR3 DNA reads as TGTGCCAGTAGTATAAACGGCTTTAGCAATCAGCCCCAGCATTTT.